This is a list of T cell receptor beta chains from one sample in a study of graft-versus-host responses after intestinal transplantation. The antigens these receptors bind are not known. TCRdb's table, derived via immunoSEQ multiplex PCR, lists solely in-frame clones and lacks some. This sample carries approximately 85,000 clones, 75% to 95% of them seen once, and the ten largest clones take 6.5% to 8.5%. The specimen comprised unstimulated CD8+ T cells sorted from spleen or lymph node cells, sampled before transplant. Source of these receptors: a human donor who was the organ donor for an intestinal transplant. The CDR3 runs from the conserved cysteine through the conserved F or W. The order of the fields is clone size, V gene, D gene, CDR3 protein. The D gene is left open where the match is weak. Size is omitted from some rows. Given values are once, few, many or a class for expanded clones.

- | TRBV7-5 | - | CVRSSPLDRENNSPLHF
- | TRBV6-5 | TRBD2 | CASSPLAGVGETQYF
- | TRBV4-1 | TRBD1 | CASSLGTGNGYTF
once | TRBV9 | - | CASSVADTQYF
- | TRBV2 | TRBD1 | CASRAQGSEQYF
once | TRBV5-6 | - | CASPVSAGELFF
- | TRBV12-5 | - | CASGLALSRAYF
- | TRBV4-1 | - | CASSQDGGQGQFF
- | TRBV4-1 | TRBD1 | CASSQEGVDREDTDTQYF
- | TRBV18 | TRBD2 | CASSPPWTSGGVDEQFF
- | TRBV4-1 | - | CASSQDGDNEQFF
few | TRBV27 | - | CATGRAGELFF
- | TRBV30 | - | CAWSPAGRRFHEQYF
once | TRBV27 | - | CASSLGHEQYF
- | TRBV2 | - | CASTEYSDKPPYEQYF
- | TRBV9 | TRBD1 | CASSGGTELEAFF
- | TRBV5-6 | - | CASSFRGGYEQYF
- | TRBV5-1 | TRBD1 | CASSFGQVMNTEAFF
- | TRBV4-1 | - | CASSQSGQLDEQFF
once | TRBV4-1 | - | CASSQDRVSYYNEQFF
- | TRBV27 | - | CASSGVTRWETQYF
once | TRBV6-5 | - | CASSYSSGHTQYF
- | TRBV5-1 | TRBD1 | CASSLGTGGLGEKLFF
- | TRBV6-5 | - | CASSYFGSPGEYF
- | TRBV6-1 | - | CASSEVSGANVLTF
- | TRBV7-6 | - | CASSLERGMAGNTIYF
- | TRBV5-4 | - | CASSLESARQYF
- | TRBV4-1 | TRBD2 | CASSGGASGNYEQYF
- | TRBV12-5 | - | CASGLVYLFRNTEAFF
- | TRBV5-1 | - | CASSLGFGGSYNEQFF
- | TRBV27 | TRBD2 | CASSLLAGYNEQFF
once | TRBV7-9 | - | CASSSNLGGQETQYF
- | TRBV13 | - | CASSLGSSRRSSYEQYF
- | TRBV4-1 | - | CASSHPSAPNTVGAFF
- | TRBV19 | TRBD1 | CASSSVGQGWREQYF
- | TRBV19 | - | CASSIQGYEQYF
- | TRBV5-1 | TRBD1 | CASSFGGTGLLGGTGELFF
- | TRBV29-1 | - | CSVEEPPGQPQHF
- | TRBV4-1 | TRBD1 | CASSQDKGAGQPQHF
- | TRBV29-1 | - | CSGILGYEQYF
- | TRBV5-6 | - | CASSLMNTEAFF
- | TRBV6-1 | TRBD2 | CASSVLAGEYEQYF
- | TRBV7-9 | - | CASSSGRERGPATEAFF
- | TRBV5-5 | - | CASSFRGLNTEAFF
- | TRBV19 | - | CASSIGVSNQPQHF
- | TRBV19 | - | CASSTSLTKSVGNQPQHF
- | TRBV28 | - | CASSLSAATGNTIYF
- | TRBV9 | TRBD2 | CASSSWDRLIAGGPPGELFF
- | TRBV11-3 | - | CASSLESVVLDF
- | TRBV30 | - | CAWSEQGYQPQHF
- | TRBV29-1 | TRBD1 | CSAEDREDGGYTF
- | TRBV27 | - | CASSYTNTGELFF